Each of the 17 T cell receptor beta chains below was sequenced from the same sample in a study of T cell responses to AZD1222 COVID-19 vaccine. TCRdb's table, derived via immunoSEQ multiplex PCR, lists solely in-frame clones and lacks some. The table has 100,000 or so clones, 75% to 90% seen once; the top ten hold approximately 40%. The sample here was peripheral blood, taken 28 days after the second AZD1222 dose. The receptor source for this set is an adult who received the AZD1222 COVID-19 vaccine.

The genes are TRBV11-2 and TRBJ2-7; TRBD1 agrees at 8 bases. The ends lost 1 base at V and 7 bases at J; junction bases unmatched: 6. In germline, CDR1 is SGHAT, CDR2 FQNNGV. This CDR3 spans 14 amino acids. The CDR3 is CASSLAGQVKEQYF. The CDR3 nucleotides are TGTGCCAGCAGCTTAGCGGGACAGGTAAAGGAGCAGTACTTC. The full variable domain, rest sourced from reference TRBV11-2 and TRBJ2-7, is EAGVAQSPRYKIIEKRQSVAFWCNPISGHATLYWYQQILGQGPKLLIQFQNNGVVDDSQLPKDRFSAERLKGVDSTLKIQPAKLEDSAVYLCASSLAGQVKEQYFGPGTRLTVT.

The chain joins TRBV28 to TRBJ1-1, with TRBD1 identical over 7 bases. CDR3 length equals 14 residues. The germline V gene encodes CDR1 MDHEN and CDR2 SYDVKM. V shed 6 bases and J 1 base; nucleotides not matched to a gene: 5. This CDR3 is CASRPGQRNTEAFF. DNA for the CDR3: TGTGCCAGCAGGCCGGGACAGAGGAACACTGAAGCTTTCTTT.

This clone was counted only a few times. The chain employs TRBV7-2 and TRBJ1-6; weak D call: TRBD1 (5 bases). The CDR3 covers 15 residues. Germline loops: CDR1 SGHTA, CDR2 FQGNSA. Trimming cost V 1 base and J 10 bases, with 14 bases left between them. Here the CDR3 DNA reads TGTGCCAGCAGCTTAGTGCCAGGGAGCGACTCACCCCTCCACTTT. Encoded protein: CASSLVPGSDSPLHF.

V gene TRBV6-5 combines with J gene TRBJ2-7, with 9 bases aligning to TRBD1. V lost 8 bases and J lost 2; bases outside the gene matches: 1. Per germline, CDR1 MNHEY and CDR2 SVGAGI. The CDR3 sequence is 12 residues long. CDR3 sequence: CASRTGAYEQYF. CDR3 nucleotide sequence: TGTGCCAGCCGGACAGGGGCCTACGAGCAGTACTTC.

The CDR3: CASSQETVAKNIQYF. The CDR3, as DNA: TGTGCCAGCAGCCAAGAAACGGTAGCCAAAAACATTCAGTACTTC. This rearrangement joins TRBV3-1 (or the pseudogene TRBV3-2) to TRBJ2-4, with D unclear. There are 15 residues in the CDR3. The germline CDR1 and CDR2 sequences are LGHDT and YNNKEL (reference sequence). With 0 bases removed from V and 0 bases from J, the gap between germline ends came to 6 bases.

The chain links TRBV19 to TRBJ2-5, with D possibly being TRBD2 (5 bases). This CDR3 region has 14 residues. Germline values: CDR1 LNHDA, CDR2 SQIVND (reference sequence). Trimming cost V 3 bases and J 5 bases, with 13 bases left between them. The CDR3 DNA sequence: TGTGCCAGTAGTATGGGAGCCTGGGTGGAGACCCAGTACTTC. It specifies CASSMGAWVETQYF.

V gene TRBV2 combines with J gene TRBJ1-4; D is ambiguous. V was trimmed by 4 bases and J by 5 bases, leaving 11 bases between them. The germline gives CDR1 SNHLY, CDR2 FYNNEI. CDR3 length: 14 residues. This chain's CDR3 is CASSGTDYNEKLFF. The CDR3 bases are TGTGCCAGCAGTGGAACAGACTACAATGAAAAACTGTTTTTT.

J is TRBJ1-1 and V is TRBV5-1, with D maybe TRBD1 (5 bases). Looked up from germline, CDR1 is SGHRS and CDR2 is YFSETQ. The CDR3 has 15 amino acids. Trimming cost V 2 bases and J 1 base, with 12 bases left between them. The CDR3 coding sequence is TGCGCCAGCAGCTTCTTCGGGACGGCGAACACTGAAGCTTTCTTT. This codes for CASSFFGTANTEAFF.

The chain couples TRBV12-3 or TRBV12-4 to TRBJ1-5; D is ambiguous. Trimming stripped 6 bases from V and 4 bases from J, with 10 bases between. CDR3 length equals 13 residues. CDR3: CASSWSENQPQHF. CDR3 coding DNA: TGTGCCAGCAGCTGGTCTGAGAATCAGCCCCAGCATTTT.

This rearrangement joins TRBV11-2 to TRBJ1-3; D not certain. Trimming removed 6 bases from V and 0 bases from J, with 9 bases in between. CDR3 length: 14 amino acids. Looked up from germline, CDR1 is SGHAT and CDR2 is FQNNGV. CDR3 coding DNA: TGTGCCAGCAGTTCTCAATTCTCTGGAAACACCATATATTTT. Translated: CASSSQFSGNTIYF.

The CDR3 reads CASSPPRGTGGSEKLFF. The CDR3 nucleotides read TGTGCCAGCAGCCCGCCGAGGGGGACAGGGGGATCTGAAAAACTGTTTTTT. The V gene is TRBV28, the J gene TRBJ1-4, with 11 bases matching TRBD1. V dropped 6 bases and J dropped 7; count of bases not matched to a gene: 13. The length of the CDR3 is 17 residues. The germline V gene encodes CDR1 MDHEN and CDR2 SYDVKM.

The chain combines TRBV15 with TRBJ2-1; 8 positions agree with TRBD2. The germline CDR1 and CDR2 sequences are LNHNV and YYDKDF (reference sequence). V gave up 4 bases and J gave up 7 bases; unmatched junction bases: 12. CDR3 length equals 16 residues. DNA of the CDR3: TGTGCCACCAGCACCCCGTTAGTAGCGGGACGTAATGAGCAGTTCTTC. Amino acids: CATSTPLVAGRNEQFF.

The rearrangement joins TRBV7-2 to TRBJ1-5; D possibly corresponds to TRBD1 (5 bases). With 6 bases removed from V and 1 base from J, the gap between germline ends came to 13 bases. The CDR3 has 15 residues. Germline loops: CDR1 SGHTA, CDR2 FQGNSA. This chain's CDR3 is CASSSGGSSNQPQHF. In DNA, the CDR3 is TGTGCCAGCAGTTCCGGGGGATCGAGCAATCAGCCCCAGCATTTT.

The rearrangement joins TRBV7-2 to TRBJ2-1; 8 bases map to TRBD1. The CDR3 length is 15 residues. V lost 5 bases to trimming and J lost 8 bases; unmatched junction nucleotides: 11. The germline V gene has CDR1 SGHTA and CDR2 FQGNSA. This chain's CDR3 is CASSPMTGAAHEQFF. CDR3 bases: TGTGCCAGCAGCCCCATGACAGGGGCAGCCCATGAGCAGTTCTTC.

The V gene is TRBV7-2, the J gene TRBJ1-5; possible D gene TRBD1, 6 bases. The CDR3 is 14 residues long. The germline CDR1 and CDR2 sequences are SGHTA and FQGNSA. V was shortened by 3 bases and J by 2 bases, with 8 bases between the two germline ends. For the CDR3, the DNA is TGTGCCAGCAGCTTCTCAGGGGGCAATCAGCCCCAGCATTTT. Amino acid sequence: CASSFSGGNQPQHF.

The CDR3 spells CASSMGGGSQPQHF. DNA for the CDR3: TGTGCCAGCAGTATGGGAGGGGGGAGTCAGCCCCAGCATTTT. The chain couples TRBV27 to TRBJ1-5, with D possibly TRBD1 on 6 matching bases. The CDR3 has 14 amino acids. Trimming pared 5 bases from V and 6 bases from J, leaving 14 bases between. Germline CDR1 and CDR2: MNHEY and SMNVEV (reference sequence).

Worth noting for this clone: Different DNA sequences within this sample yield the same CDR3. J is TRBJ1-2 and V is TRBV28, with D unresolved. The CDR3 length is 12 residues. V lost 6 bases to trimming and J lost 3 bases, with 8 bases between them. Germline CDR1 MDHEN, CDR2 SYDVKM. CDR3 loop: CASSLGYYGYTF. The CDR3 nucleotides read TGTGCCAGCAGCCTGGGGTACTATGGCTACACCTTC.